The sequence of this T cell receptor (beta chain) was determined in a study of PD-1 blockade in classical Hodgkin lymphoma. General study findings and limits: The authors have not defined what causes the repertoire differences, possibly disease activity or prior therapy. The study found that TCR diversity rose significantly by C4D1 in CD4+ but not CD8+ cells. Newly diagnosed patients had baseline TCR diversity that was reportedly lower than that of healthy donors.

Each patient relapsed following autologous stem cell transplantation, and prior brentuximab vedotin exposure differed. Some clones are missing from TCRdb's copy, which holds only in-frame ones; the method was immunoSEQ multiplex PCR. Among around 91,000 clones listed, 75% to 85% were seen once. This clone appeared a few times. Its specificity is not known. The CDR3 is 15 residues long. In germline, CDR1 is SGHAT, CDR2 FQNNGV. Trimming took off 0 bases at V and 3 bases at J, with 12 bases between the two ends. Source: peripheral blood mononuclear cells (PBMCs), taken before the second cycle of nivolumab. This chain connects TRBV11-2 to TRBJ2-7; D is unresolved. The sequence was obtained from a human donor with classical Hodgkin lymphoma. Written as DNA, the CDR3 is TGTGCCAGCAGCTTAGACCTCCCGGATTACTACGAGCAGTACTTC. This translates into CASSLDLPDYYEQYF.